The 7 T cell receptor beta chains below were found in one sample sequenced in a study of cytomegalovirus exposure and HLA in healthy donors. Use of 60 Vbeta and 13 Jbeta primers characterized the PCR. Repertoires were generated with immunoSEQ multiplex PCR, while TCRdb's copy carries only in-frame clones and drops some. The sample has around 99,000 clones, roughly 76% seen once. The sample taken for sequencing was PBMCs. The receptor set was obtained from a man younger than 30 in good health and CMV-seronegative.

This clone has a single count. This chain links TRBV29-1 with TRBJ2-4, with D uncertain. This CDR3 contains 12 residues. The V and J ends lost 4 bases and 3 bases respectively, with 7 bases between them. The germline CDR1 and CDR2 sequences are SQVTM and ANQGSEA. CDR3 sequence reads: CSVAFSKNIQYF. CDR3 nucleotide sequence: TGCAGCGTTGCTTTCAGCAAAAACATTCAGTACTTC.

The chain combines TRBV19 with TRBJ2-1, with 11 nucleotides matching TRBD1. CDR1 and CDR2 from the germline V gene are LNHDA and SQIVND (reference sequence). Losses at the gene ends were 6 bases for V and 7 bases for J; bases not matched to a gene: 5. The CDR3 loop spans 14 amino acids. The CDR3 here is CASRGQGAGNEQFF. The CDR3 region has the DNA TGTGCCAGTAGAGGACAGGGGGCAGGAAATGAGCAGTTCTTC.

This chain links TRBV6-6 with TRBJ1-4, with D unclear. The CDR3 totals 14 residues. V lost 6 bases, J lost 7 bases, and 15 bases lay in between. Germline-derived CDR1 and CDR2 are MNHNY and SVGAGI (reference sequence). CDR3 region: CASSPEARGEKLFF. The DNA of the CDR3 is TGTGCCAGCAGCCCGGAGGCTCGGGGTGAAAAACTGTTTTTT.

This clone was detected a few times. The CDR3 here is CASSTEAGPFNEKLFF. The DNA for the CDR3 is TGTGCCAGCAGCACAGAGGCAGGGCCCTTTAATGAAAAACTGTTTTTT. This rearrangement joins TRBV7-4 to TRBJ1-4; TRBD1 is a possible D gene (5 bases). Germline V gene data show CDR1 as SGHVT and CDR2 as SQSDAQ. V was pared by 5 bases and J by 4 bases, with 17 bases between. The CDR3 covers 16 residues.

V gene TRBV4-3 combines with J gene TRBJ2-6, with D perhaps matching TRBD1 (6 bases). V was pared by 0 bases and J by 4 bases, with 13 bases between. CDR3 length: 17 amino acids. Germline-derived CDR1 and CDR2 are LGHNA and YSLEER. The DNA of the CDR3 is TGCGCCAGCAGCCAAGATTCGCAGGGGTCAGGGGCCAACGTCCTGACTTTC. Amino acids: CASSQDSQGSGANVLTF.

This chain joins TRBV2 and TRBJ2-5, with 12 bases aligning to TRBD2. The CDR3 spans 17 residues. CDR1 is SNHLY, CDR2 FYNNEI, per germline. V was clipped by 6 bases and J by 5 bases; unmatched bases: 13. The CDR3 reads CASRRPLAGGPGETQYF. The CDR3 DNA reads as TGTGCCAGCAGGAGGCCGCTAGCGGGGGGGCCTGGTGAGACCCAGTACTTC.

The chain couples TRBV4-3 to TRBJ2-7; D ambiguous. The CDR3 totals 15 residues. Between the trimmed V and J ends, which lost 1 base and 6 bases, there was a span of 16 bases. Germline V CDR1 and CDR2: LGHNA, YSLEER. CDR3 sequence (DNA): TGCGCCAGCAGCCAAGGTGAAGACATCGTATCCGAGCAGTACTTC. Its translation is CASSQGEDIVSEQYF.